This T cell receptor (beta chain) is drawn from a study of CD8 T cells in Susac syndrome. Whole-study context: Sequencing included Susac syndrome patients, five or six of them with active disease and roughly eight in remission. Study-wide results and caveats: The greatest CD8+ clonal expansion in Susac occurred in TEMRA cells and in active patients.

After extraction with the RNeasy kit, 0.5 to 1 ug of the RNA was reverse transcribed using random hexamers. TCRdb redid the calling of the immunoSEQ multiplex PCR reads with MiXCR, one entry per CDR3 protein. The repertoire consists of about 83,000 distinct CDR3 sequences, with approximately 95% occurring once and the leading ten covering approximately 0.48%. Patients with Susac syndrome met diagnostic criteria that were recently defined for definite or probable disease. In contrast to the negatively isolated CD8+ and CD4+ T cells, TEMRA cells were FACS-enriched. About this clonotype itself: Its antigen is unidentified.

Losses at the gene ends were 1 base for V and 8 bases for J; bases not matched to a gene: 4. In germline, CDR1 is PRHDT, CDR2 FYEKMQ (reference sequence). The CDR3 loop spans 14 amino acids. This chain connects TRBV13 to TRBJ1-4; 7 bases map to TRBD1. The TCR comes from a human donor with Susac syndrome. Specimen: CD8+ T cells from PBMCs. The CDR3 DNA sequence: TGTGCCAGCAGCTTAGAGGGGGCGCGCGAAAAACTGTTTTTT. Protein product: CASSLEGAREKLFF.